What follows are 24 T cell receptor beta chains derived from one specimen sequenced in a study of T cells in Graves' hyperthyroidism and ophthalmopathy. RNA transcripts yielded amplified TCR beta CDR3 regions. Researchers ran a first-round RT-PCR on the TCR CDR3 using the HTBI primer set. TCRdb analysed the multiplex PCR reads with MiXCR anew, one entry per CDR3 protein. The sample has over 700,000 distinct CDR3 sequences; roughly 32% are singletons. The sample comprised blood. The source of these receptors is a woman in her thirties or forties with Graves' hyperthyroidism.

This clonotype has ten or more counts. The V call is TRBV7-2, the J call TRBJ1-5; D is perhaps TRBD1 (5 bases). V lost 5 bases to trimming and J lost 8 bases, with 13 bases between them. The CDR3 has 13 amino acids. Germline V gene lookup returns CDR1 SGHTA and CDR2 FQGNSA. CDR3 loop: CASSLGPHEPQHF. The CDR3 DNA reads as TGTGCCAGCAGCCTGGGACCCCACGAGCCCCAGCATTTT.

The chain links TRBV19 to TRBJ2-2; 7 positions match TRBD1. CDR3 length: 15 residues. The germline CDR1 and CDR2 sequences are LNHDA and SQIVND (reference sequence). V shed 10 bases and J 6 bases; nucleotides not matched to a gene: 14. CDR3 protein: CATRRDRLLPGELFF. Here the CDR3 DNA reads TGTGCCACCCGCCGGGACAGATTATTACCCGGGGAGCTGTTTTTT.

The chain recombines TRBV6-6 with TRBJ2-5; 8 nucleotides line up with TRBD1. The CDR3 is made up of 14 amino acids. V gave up 7 bases and J gave up 2 bases; unmatched junction bases: 6. CDR1 MNHNY and CDR2 SVGAGI come from the germline V gene (reference sequence). The CDR3 loop reads CASTNRGKQETQYF. CDR3 coding DNA: TGTGCCAGCACCAACAGGGGGAAGCAAGAGACCCAGTACTTC.

This clonotype was seen more than once but under ten times. The chain couples TRBV4-3 to TRBJ1-6, with unresolved D. V dropped 0 bases and J dropped 9 bases, with 18 bases sitting between them. The germline CDR1 and CDR2 sequences are LGHNA and YSLEER. The CDR3 has 17 residues. The CDR3 spells CASSQDTGPNSLSPLHF. DNA for the CDR3: TGCGCCAGCAGCCAAGATACCGGGCCCAACTCCCTTTCACCCCTCCACTTT.

This clonotype has only one observation. Germline is not matched at one junction end, which may reflect a read error. The J gene is TRBJ1-1, the V gene TRBV25-1, with a possible D match to TRBD1 (6 bases). The CDR3 is made up of 15 amino acids. Germline assignment: CDR1 MGHDK and CDR2 SYGVNS. For the CDR3, the DNA is TGCGCCAGCAGTGAATGGGGGGCGTTCGACACTGAAGCTTTCTTT. This sequence encodes CASSEWGAFDTEAFF.

V gene TRBV25-1 combines with J gene TRBJ2-2; perhaps TRBD2 as D (5 bases). V shed 4 bases and J shed 4 bases, with 16 bases lying between them. The CDR3 totals 16 residues. Germline assignment: CDR1 MGHDK and CDR2 SYGVNS. The CDR3 here is CASSARGRAVTGELFF. DNA of the CDR3: TGTGCCAGCAGTGCTCGGGGAAGGGCGGTCACCGGGGAGCTGTTTTTT.

This chain uses TRBV4-2 with TRBJ1-6, with no clear D. The CDR3 runs 18 residues. V was shortened by 0 bases and J by 6 bases, with 18 bases between the two germline ends. Per the germline V gene, CDR1 is LGHNA and CDR2 is YNFKEQ. CDR3 in amino acids: CASSQEGQAALSNSPLHF. The CDR3 DNA sequence: TGTGCCAGCAGCCAAGAAGGTCAGGCTGCCCTATCTAATTCACCCCTCCACTTT.

V is TRBV7-9 and J is TRBJ2-2; D might be TRBD1 or TRBD2, each matching 5 bases. The CDR3 spans 15 residues. The germline V gene has CDR1 SEHNR and CDR2 FQNEAQ (reference sequence). The V end was cut by 6 bases, the J end by 1 base, with 12 bases between. The CDR3 loop is CASRTGTGNTGELFF. CDR3 in DNA: TGTGCCAGCAGAACCGGGACGGGGAACACCGGGGAGCTGTTTTTT.

This chain uses TRBV11-2 with TRBJ2-5, with 11 positions matching TRBD2. V shed 5 bases, J shed 2 bases, and the junction held 1 base outside the gene matches. This CDR3 spans 14 amino acids. Per germline, CDR1 SGHAT and CDR2 FQNNGV. Written as DNA, the CDR3 is TGTGCCAGCAGCGCTAGCGGGGGGCAAGAGACCCAGTACTTC. It codes for CASSASGGQETQYF.

This clonotype has a handful of counts. V gene TRBV4-1 combines with J gene TRBJ2-5; 7 nucleotides match TRBD2. This CDR3 has 16 amino acids. Germline V CDR1 and CDR2: MGHRA, YSYEKL. V lost 1 base to trimming and J lost 1 base; unmatched junction nucleotides: 6. The CDR3: CASSQGGLAVQETQYF. Written as DNA, the CDR3 is TGCGCCAGCAGCCAAGGTGGTCTAGCGGTCCAAGAGACCCAGTACTTC.

This clonotype was seen ten or more times. The chain joins TRBV12-3 or TRBV12-4 to TRBJ2-2, with TRBD2 as a possible D gene (5 bases). Trimming took 6 bases from V and 7 from J, leaving 12 bases between them. The CDR3 consists of 13 residues. The CDR3 nucleotides read TGTGCCAGCAGCATGAGGGCTAGCGGGGAGCTGTTTTTT. Protein sequence: CASSMRASGELFF.

This clonotype was counted many times. The chain employs TRBV7-8 and TRBJ2-7; D gene ambiguous. CDR1 and CDR2 (germline): SGHVS, FQNEAQ. The CDR3 is made up of 15 amino acids. Between the trimmed V and J ends, which lost 4 bases and 4 bases, there was a span of 17 bases. The CDR3: CASSYLIPRSYEQYF. The CDR3, as DNA: TGTGCCAGCAGCTACCTGATCCCTCGGTCGTACGAGCAGTACTTC.

The chain uses TRBV28 and TRBJ1-1; the D is unclear. Germline loops: CDR1 MDHEN, CDR2 SYDVKM. The CDR3 loop spans 14 amino acids. V dropped 6 bases and J dropped 0 bases, with 11 bases sitting between them. CDR3 DNA sequence: TGTGCCAGCAGCTGGGAAGCCCTGAACACTGAAGCTTTCTTT. Translated, it gives CASSWEALNTEAFF.

This chain uses TRBV20-1 with TRBJ1-4, with D possibly matching TRBD1 (6 bases). Between the trimmed V and J ends, which lost 5 bases and 0 bases, there was a span of 13 bases. CDR3 size: 15 residues. Germline values: CDR1 DFQATT, CDR2 SNEGSKA (reference sequence). The CDR3 DNA is TGCAGTGCTCCCCGTGGGGGCACAACTAATGAAAAACTGTTTTTT. Protein: CSAPRGGTTNEKLFF.

This clonotype was detected only once. The genes are TRBV20-1 and TRBJ2-7; perhaps TRBD2 as D (6 bases). This CDR3 has 14 amino acids. Germline CDR1 is DFQATT and CDR2 is SNEGSKA (reference sequence). V lost 5 bases to trimming and J lost 0 bases, with 14 bases between them. The CDR3 coding sequence is TGCAGTGCTGGAGGGCAGGCCCTCTCCTACGAGCAGTACTTC. Protein sequence: CSAGGQALSYEQYF.

This clonotype was seen a few times. This chain joins TRBV7-9 and TRBJ2-7; the D is unclear. Germline loops: CDR1 SEHNR, CDR2 FQNEAQ (reference sequence). This CDR3 spans 14 amino acids. Trimming took off 1 base at V and 5 bases at J, with 12 bases between the two ends. The CDR3 sequence is CASSLDGNRHEQYF. The CDR3, as DNA: TGTGCCAGCAGCTTAGATGGAAATCGCCACGAGCAGTACTTC.

This clonotype was picked up a small number of times. This chain links TRBV7-2 with TRBJ2-1; 11 bases fit TRBD2. This CDR3 region has 15 residues. The ends lost 1 base at V and 9 bases at J; junction bases unmatched: 5. Germline values: CDR1 SGHTA, CDR2 FQGNSA. CDR3 DNA: TGTGCCAGCAGCTTAGGACTAGCGGGAATGGTTGAGCAGTTCTTC. Protein: CASSLGLAGMVEQFF.

This clonotype was counted ten times or more. The chain has TRBV10-3 and TRBJ2-6; D remains unclear. With 8 bases removed from V and 0 bases from J, the gap between germline ends came to 5 bases. The CDR3 sequence is 13 residues long. Germline values: CDR1 ENHRY, CDR2 SYGVKD. CDR3 nucleotides: TGTGCCATCCTGGGCTCTGGGGCCAACGTCCTGACTTTC. Protein product: CAILGSGANVLTF.

This clonotype was found a few times. This sequence joins TRBV4-3 and TRBJ2-5, with no clear D. The length of the CDR3 is 15 residues. The V end lost 2 bases, the J end lost 4 bases, and 14 bases lay between the germline ends. CDR1 LGHNA and CDR2 YSLEER come from the germline V gene. This chain's CDR3 is CASSQRSQLGETQYF. The CDR3 nucleotides are TGCGCCAGCAGCCAAAGGTCCCAGTTGGGAGAGACCCAGTACTTC.

As regards this clonotype: One base away lies a much larger clone, so this may be a sequencing read error. V gene TRBV14 combines with J gene TRBJ2-5; D gene uncertain. Between the trimmed V and J ends, which lost 1 base and 5 bases, there was a span of 20 bases. CDR3 length equals 17 residues. Germline V gene sequence: CDR1 SGHDN, CDR2 FVKESK. CDR3 amino acids: CASSQGSASPLGETQYF. CDR3 DNA sequence: TGTGCCAGCAGCCAAGGGTCTGCATCCCCCTTAGGGGAGACCCAGTACTTC.

The CDR3 protein is CASSSRTGLMSGYTF. The CDR3 DNA follows: TGTGCCAGCAGCTCTAGGACAGGGTTGATGTCTGGCTACACCTTC. The gene calls are TRBV7-8 and TRBJ1-2; 8 bases fit TRBD1. With 4 bases clipped from V and 7 bases from J, the junction kept 11 bases outside the gene matches. CDR1 and CDR2 from the germline V gene are SGHVS and FQNEAQ. The CDR3 is 15 amino acids.

This chain links TRBV25-1 with TRBJ1-5, with a possible D match to TRBD1 (5 bases). Germline values: CDR1 MGHDK, CDR2 SYGVNS. CDR3 length equals 18 residues. Trimming took 4 bases from V and 4 from J, leaving 23 bases between them. The CDR3 DNA follows: TGTGCCAGCAGTGCTAGCGGGGACGTAGAAGTTAAGAATCAGCCCCAGCATTTT. It is translated as CASSASGDVEVKNQPQHF.

This clonotype came up a few times. This may be a read error: a much more frequent sequence differs by one nucleotide. The rearrangement joins TRBV7-3 to TRBJ2-6, with no clear D. Germline V gene sequence: CDR1 SGHTA, CDR2 FQGTGA. This CDR3 is built from 15 residues. Trimming shortened V by 2 bases and J by 2 bases, and 7 bases separated the two germline ends. The CDR3 spells CASSLVGTGANVLTF. The CDR3 nucleotides are TGTGCCAGCAGCTTAGTAGGGACTGGGGCCAACGTCCTGACTTTC.

This clonotype showed up many times. The J gene is TRBJ1-2, the V gene TRBV12-3 or TRBV12-4; 8 bases are shared with TRBD1. The CDR3 is 16 residues long. The V gene end was trimmed by 7 bases and the J gene end by 3 bases; junction bases not matched to a gene: 13. The chain's CDR3 is CASTDVGQGLHYGYTF. DNA for the CDR3: TGTGCCAGCACCGACGTAGGACAGGGCCTCCACTATGGCTACACCTTC.